This TCR beta chain was profiled in a study of T cell changes during pregnancy in multiple sclerosis. Trimming stripped 0 bases from V and 2 bases from J, with 8 bases between. The length of the CDR3 is 15 residues. Per the germline V gene, CDR1 is LNHNV and CDR2 is YYDKDF (reference sequence). The table came from immunoSEQ multiplex PCR; TCRdb's copy has only in-frame clones and leaves some out. Of about 87,000 clones listed, about 93% are singletons. Sequencing was performed on peripheral blood, taken in the third trimester of pregnancy. The rearrangement uses TRBV15 and TRBJ1-5; no clear D gene. The receptor's source is a female donor in good health, enrolled as a control in a pregnancy study. The CDR3 here is CATSRDRHGNQPQHF. As DNA, the CDR3 is TGTGCCACCAGCAGAGATAGACACGGCAATCAGCCCCAGCATTTT.